Given below is one TCR beta chain in context. Its antigen remains unidentified. This entry belongs to a study of cytomegalovirus exposure and HLA in healthy donors. Study at large: The Caucasian-associated ancestry cluster contained 81% of the approximately 400 genotyped donors.

V was clipped by 0 bases and J by 10 bases, with 7 bases between them. The CDR3 extends over 11 amino acids. The V gene's germline CDR1 is SQVTM and CDR2 ANQGSEA. Primers: 60 Vbeta forward and 13 Jbeta reverse. Authors' analysis steps: Per a later analysis, the number of unique TCR beta chains was 75 million to 90 million, of which around 10 million were shared. The assay was immunoSEQ multiplex PCR, and TCRdb's table has in-frame clones only and misses some. Clonal size and the V and J genes are those of that table, whereas D and trimming came from the DNA. Among about 160,000 clones listed, 65% to 85% were seen once. Study-level findings and limits: Cytomegalovirus status was reportedly diagnosed by the classifier with high specificity and sensitivity. Common viral pathogens were later found to be apparently linked to several of the most significant clusters.

This TCR was recovered from a woman aged 45-60 years in good health and CMV-seropositive. The chain joins TRBV29-1 to TRBJ2-1; D unclear. The specimen sequenced was PBMCs. The CDR3 spells CSVEDLPEQFF. Written as DNA, the CDR3 is TGCAGCGTTGAAGATCTTCCGGAGCAGTTCTTC.